This T cell receptor beta chain was recorded in a study of CXCR3-negative and CXCR3-positive naive CD8 T cells. The study made its TRB cDNA libraries by 5' RACE, adding UMI labels. TCRdb reanalyzed the 5' RACE reads and collapses them to one entry per CDR3 protein, without DNA. The listing records under 50,000 distinct CDR3 sequences. Germline CDR1 and CDR2: SGHRS and YFSETQ. The CDR3 totals 14 residues. The rearrangement joins TRBV5-1 to TRBJ2-7; TCRdb outputs TRBD1, but without DNA this stays unchecked. Source material: naive CXCR3- CD8+ T cells from blood. Subset: CD45RO-CCR7+CD27+CD95- naive CD8+ T cells lacking CXCR3 (TNR3-). This TCR derives from a human donor in good health. Some clones in this sample may be carry-over from other donors' samples. CDR3: CASSLPTETYEQYF. The full variable domain, its missing parts supplied by reference TRBV5-1 and TRBJ2-7, is KAGVTQTPRYLIKTRGQQVTLSCSPISGHRSVSWYQQTPGQGLQFLFEYFSETQRNKGNFPGRFSGRQFSNSRSEMNVSTLELGDSALYLCASSLPTETYEQYFGPGTRLTVT.